Listed below are T cell receptor beta chains from one sample, sequenced in a study of T cells after yellow fever vaccination. TCRdb called the 5' RACE reads again in MiXCR, with one record for every CDR3 protein. Here the sample spans around 340,000 distinct CDR3 sequences, about 9.5% being singletons. Here the sequenced sample was PBMCs, taken on the day of the first yellow fever vaccination. The source is a man aged 18-30 years who received the YFV17D yellow fever vaccine. The CDR3 runs from the conserved cysteine through the conserved F or W. The D gene is left open where the match is weak. Expanded clones get a size class; other rows say once, few or many, or leave the size out.

D gene,V gene,J gene,clone size,CDR3 length,CDR3 protein,CDR3 DNA
NA,TRBV6-5,TRBJ1-2,NA,13,CASSYIGIYGYTF,TGTGCCAGCAGTTACATCGGTATCTATGGCTACACCTTC
TRBD1,TRBV28,TRBJ1-2,once,13,CASRRTGFDGYTF,TGTGCCAGCAGACGGACAGGGTTTGATGGCTACACCTTC
NA,TRBV10-3,TRBJ2-1,many,14,CAISDSQRRNEQFF,TGTGCCATCAGTGATTCCCAACGGAGGAATGAGCAGTTCTTC
TRBD1,TRBV19,TRBJ2-1,NA,17,CASSKNLQGAGGNEQFF,TGTGCCAGTAGTAAGAACCTACAGGGGGCCGGGGGTAATGAGCAGTTCTTC
NA,TRBV7-3,TRBJ2-3,many,13,CASSLYSTDTQYF,TGTGCCAGCAGCTTATACAGCACAGATACGCAGTATTTT
TRBD2,TRBV9,TRBJ2-7,few,19,CASSVGYSGGLLSGEEQYF,TGTGCCAGCAGCGTAGGTTATAGCGGGGGCCTCCTCTCGGGTGAGGAGCAGTACTTC
TRBD1,TRBV3-1,TRBJ1-3,NA,15,CASSQADRVGNTIYF,TGTGCCAGCAGCCAGGCTGACAGGGTTGGAAACACCATATATTTT
NA,TRBV5-1,TRBJ2-3,few,12,CASSQQTDTQYF,TGCGCCAGCAGCCAACAGACAGATACGCAGTATTTT
NA,TRBV7-2,TRBJ1-6,many,15,CASSLVPGRGSPLHF,TGTGCCAGCAGCTTAGTACCGGGAAGGGGTTCACCCCTCCACTTT
NA,TRBV7-2,TRBJ2-2,NA,15,CASSLEVTHTGELFF,TGTGCCAGCAGCTTAGAGGTGACTCACACCGGGGAGCTGTTTTTT
NA,TRBV7-9,TRBJ2-2,few,15,CASRFLRGNTGELFF,TGTGCCAGCAGATTTCTAAGGGGGAACACCGGGGAGCTGTTTTTT
NA,TRBV28,TRBJ2-5,few,12,CASSLSPYFQYF,TGTGCCAGCAGTTTATCTCCCTACTTCCAGTACTTC
TRBD2,TRBV4-2,TRBJ2-1,many,17,CASSREASGGAFQEQFF,TGTGCCAGCAGCCGAGAGGCAAGCGGGGGCGCCTTTCAAGAGCAGTTCTTC
TRBD2,TRBV9,TRBJ2-1,few,17,CASSGTSGEQGLDEQFF,TGTGCCAGCAGCGGGACTAGCGGGGAACAAGGCCTTGATGAGCAGTTCTTC
NA,TRBV28,TRBJ2-3,few,16,CASSFRGAKGTDTQYF,TGTGCCAGCAGTTTTCGGGGGGCCAAGGGCACAGATACGCAGTATTTT
TRBD1,TRBV6-1,TRBJ1-5,NA,13,CATSDRDSQPQHF,TGTGCCACCTCCGACAGGGACAGTCAGCCCCAGCATTTT
TRBD1,TRBV5-4,TRBJ2-5,many,13,CASAPGTEETQYF,TGTGCCAGCGCCCCCGGGACAGAAGAGACCCAGTACTTC
NA,TRBV6-5,TRBJ1-1,many,13,CASSYSSYTEAFF,TGTGCCAGCAGTTACTCGTCGTACACTGAAGCTTTCTTT
TRBD1,TRBV7-8,TRBJ2-1,many,15,CASSLVGAGGLEQFF,TGTGCCAGCAGCTTAGTAGGGGCAGGGGGCTTGGAGCAGTTCTTC
NA,TRBV6-5,TRBJ2-7,NA,14,CASSYGGGSYEQYF,TGTGCCAGCAGTTACGGGGGCGGATCCTACGAGCAGTACTTC
TRBD1,TRBV6-5,TRBJ1-1,few,12,CASSYSGQTAFF,TGTGCCAGCAGTTACTCGGGACAGACAGCTTTCTTT
NA,TRBV6-6,TRBJ1-6,few,13,CASSDTGYSPLHF,TGTGCCAGCAGCGACACTGGTTATTCACCCCTCCACTTT
NA,TRBV4-3,TRBJ1-2,few,16,CASSQEVETALYGYTF,TGCGCCAGCAGCCAAGAGGTCGAGACAGCCCTCTATGGCTACACCTTC
NA,TRBV7-2,TRBJ2-1,NA,12,CASSPRANEQFF,TGTGCCAGCAGCCCGCGGGCGAATGAGCAGTTCTTC
NA,TRBV24-1,TRBJ2-2,few,15,CATSGAGTLGGELFF,TGTGCCACCAGTGGGGCCGGGACCTTAGGCGGGGAGCTGTTTTTT
NA,TRBV5-1,TRBJ2-7,many,14,CASSLAGSAREQYF,TGCGCCAGCAGCTTGGCGGGGTCTGCAAGGGAGCAGTACTTC